One and the same sample provided the 5 T cell receptor beta chains below, sequenced in a study of T-cell reconstitution after alpha-beta-depleted transplantation in children. Molecular barcoding with unique molecular identifiers was used for the TCRbeta library. TCRdb called the PCR reads again in MiXCR, with one record for every CDR3 protein. The profile shows 490,000 or so distinct CDR3 sequences, approximately 13% of them singletons. Sequencing was performed on PBMCs from the stem cell graft donor, taken from the stem cell graft. The receptors shown here come from a human donor who donated a stem cell graft to a child with combined immunodeficiency.

The rearrangement joins TRBV5-1 to TRBJ1-5; unclear D gene. Germline CDR1 reads SGHRS; CDR2 reads YFSETQ. Trimming pared 2 bases from V and 0 bases from J, leaving 9 bases between. The CDR3 is made up of 15 amino acids. The CDR3 here is CASSFDGSSNQPQHF. The CDR3 DNA follows: TGCGCCAGCAGCTTCGACGGATCTAGCAATCAGCCCCAGCATTTT.

The sample holds a few counts of this clonotype. The chain has TRBV9 and TRBJ1-2; no definite D call. The germline gives CDR1 SGDLS, CDR2 YYNGEE. CDR3 length equals 13 residues. V was shortened by 5 bases and J by 1 base, with 9 bases between the two germline ends. CDR3 bases: TGTGCCAGCAGAAGCGGGGTTAACTATGGCTACACCTTC. Amino acid sequence: CASRSGVNYGYTF.

This clonotype came up many times. The CDR3 is CAITERGLTDTQYF. The DNA for the CDR3 is TGTGCCATCACCGAGAGGGGCCTCACAGATACGCAGTATTTT. The chain joins TRBV10-3 to TRBJ2-3; D might be TRBD1 or TRBD2, each matching 5 bases. The V and J ends lost 7 bases and 2 bases respectively, with 13 bases between them. This CDR3 spans 14 amino acids. Germline V lookup: CDR1 ENHRY, CDR2 SYGVKD.

This clonotype turned up a few times. V usage is TRBV6-2 or TRBV6-3 and J usage is TRBJ2-7; weak D call: TRBD1 (5 bases). CDR3 length: 14 residues. The germline V and J ends were trimmed by 4 bases and 2 bases, with 12 bases remaining between them. Germline CDR1 and CDR2: MNHEY and SVGEGT. The chain's CDR3 is CASSSRTDTYEQYF. The DNA for the CDR3 is TGTGCCAGCAGTTCCAGGACGGACACCTACGAGCAGTACTTC.

The chain carries TRBV20-1 and TRBJ2-1; D not resolved. The V end was cut by 6 bases, the J end by 5 bases, with 11 bases between. This CDR3 comprises 12 residues. Germline V gene lookup returns CDR1 DFQATT and CDR2 SNEGSKA (reference sequence). This CDR3 reads CSARPRDNEQFF. The CDR3, as DNA: TGCAGTGCGAGACCCAGAGACAATGAGCAGTTCTTC.